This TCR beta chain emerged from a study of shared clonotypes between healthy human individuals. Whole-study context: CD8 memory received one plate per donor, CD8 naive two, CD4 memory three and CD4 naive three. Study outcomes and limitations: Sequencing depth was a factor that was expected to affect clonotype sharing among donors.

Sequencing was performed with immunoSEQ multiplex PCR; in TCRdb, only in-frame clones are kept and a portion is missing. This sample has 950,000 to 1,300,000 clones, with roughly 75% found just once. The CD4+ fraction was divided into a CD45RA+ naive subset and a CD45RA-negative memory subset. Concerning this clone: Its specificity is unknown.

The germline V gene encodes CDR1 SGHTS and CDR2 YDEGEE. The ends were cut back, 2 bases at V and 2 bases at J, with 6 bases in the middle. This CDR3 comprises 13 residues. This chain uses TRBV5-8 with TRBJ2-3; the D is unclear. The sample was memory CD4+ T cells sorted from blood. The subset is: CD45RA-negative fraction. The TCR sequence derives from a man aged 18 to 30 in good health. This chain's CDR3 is CASSLAITDTQYF. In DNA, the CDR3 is TGTGCCAGCAGCTTAGCCATCACAGATACGCAGTATTTT. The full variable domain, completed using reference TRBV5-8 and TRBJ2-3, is EAGVTQSPTHLIKTRGQQATLRCSPISGHTSVYWYQQALGLGLQFLLWYDEGEERNRGNFPPRFSGRQFPNYSSELNVNALELEDSALYLCASSLAITDTQYFGPGTRLTVL.